Following are 8 T cell receptor beta chains from one sample sequenced in a study of Tregs in tolerant kidney transplant recipients. Sequencing used immunoSEQ multiplex PCR; TCRdb keeps in-frame clones, though not all of them. This sample has about 120,000 clones, with almost 95% found just once. The sample consisted of CD4+ T cells from blood. All receptors come from a human donor in good health.

The DNA for the CDR3 is TGTGCCAGCAGACCCCTGACAGGGAACACTGAAGCTTTCTTT. This codes for CASRPLTGNTEAFF. The rearrangement uses TRBV6-6 and TRBJ1-1; D may be TRBD1 (6 bases). Between the trimmed V and J ends, which lost 6 bases and 1 base, there was a span of 12 bases. CDR3 length: 14 residues. Germline CDR1 MNHNY, CDR2 SVGAGI (reference sequence).

The rearrangement uses TRBV7-8 and TRBJ2-5; 10 bases fit TRBD2. The CDR3 runs to 20 residues. Germline V gives CDR1 SGHVS, CDR2 FQNEAQ. Trimming took 1 base from V and 1 from J; bases not matched to a gene: 15. This CDR3 reads CASSLVSSGRGRRPQETQYF. As DNA, the CDR3 is TGTGCCAGCAGCTTAGTGTCTAGCGGGAGAGGGAGGCGGCCCCAAGAGACCCAGTACTTC.

The gene calls are TRBV7-9 and TRBJ1-1; D is possibly TRBD1 (6 bases). CDR1 SEHNR and CDR2 FQNEAQ come from the germline V gene (reference sequence). V was shortened by 7 bases and J by 3 bases, with 12 bases between the two germline ends. There are 13 residues in the CDR3. The CDR3 coding sequence is TGTGCCAGCATTCTGGACAGTTACACTGAAGCTTTCTTT. Its protein is CASILDSYTEAFF.

CDR3 residues: CASSPSRDGYTF. Written as DNA, the CDR3 is TGCGCCAGCAGCCCCTCCAGGGACGGCTACACCTTC. The genes are TRBV5-1 and TRBJ1-2; a weak D match, TRBD1 (5 bases). Between the trimmed V and J ends, which lost 4 bases and 8 bases, there was a span of 12 bases. The germline V gene has CDR1 SGHRS and CDR2 YFSETQ. This CDR3 region has 12 residues.

V and J are TRBV7-2 and TRBJ2-1; D is ambiguous. This CDR3 comprises 12 residues. Germline V gene lookup returns CDR1 SGHTA and CDR2 FQGNSA. Trimming left V 2 bases short and J 9 bases short, with 8 bases between. The CDR3 spells CASSLRPSEQFF. CDR3 coding DNA: TGTGCCAGCAGCTTACGTCCCAGTGAGCAGTTCTTC.

The V and J genes are TRBV21-1 and TRBJ1-5; TRBD1, the table's D call, was not compared with the DNA. TRBV21-1 is a listed pseudogene. The CDR3 is made up of 13 amino acids. In DNA form, the CDR3 reads TGTGCCAGCAGCATCCAGGGCAATCAGCCCCAGCATTTT. The encoded protein is CASSIQGNQPQHF.

This clone was counted a single time. J is TRBJ1-5 and V is TRBV12-5; tentatively, D is TRBD1 (6 bases). CDR1 is LGHNT and CDR2 is FRNRAP in the germline V gene. The length of the CDR3 is 18 residues. V lost 3 bases and J 0 bases, leaving 18 bases between the germline ends. DNA of the CDR3: TGTGCTAGTGGTTTACGTTTATGGGGGCAGAATAGCAATCAGCCCCAGCATTTT. It specifies CASGLRLWGQNSNQPQHF. The entire variable domain, with the rest obtained from reference TRBV12-5 and TRBJ1-5, is as follows: DARVTQTPRHKVTEMGQEVTMRCQPILGHNTVFWYRQTMMQGLELLAYFRNRAPLDDSGMPKDRFSAEMPDATLATLKIQPSEPRDSAVYFCASGLRLWGQNSNQPQHFGDGTRLSIL.

This sequence joins TRBV5-1 and TRBJ2-2, with 12 positions matching TRBD2. The germline V gene has CDR1 SGHRS and CDR2 YFSETQ. After removal of 3 bases from V and 4 bases from J, the junction contained 4 bases not matched to a gene. This CDR3 is built from 16 residues. CDR3 residues: CASSSRTSGVTGELFF. CDR3 DNA sequence: TGCGCCAGCAGCTCCCGGACTAGCGGGGTCACCGGGGAGCTGTTTTTT.